Listed here are 14 T cell receptor beta chains from one sample, sequenced in a study of shared clonotypes between healthy human individuals. Libraries were prepared by immunoSEQ multiplex PCR; TCRdb keeps only in-frame clonotypes and omits some of them. The sample holds some 480,000 clones, 70% to 85% seen once. Sequenced input: PBMCs. Receptor source: a woman in her forties in good health. Some clones in this sample may be carry-over from other donors' samples.

This sequence joins TRBV7-9 and TRBJ2-5; no firm D call. Germline CDR1 reads SEHNR; CDR2 reads FQNEAQ (reference sequence). The V gene lost 4 bases and the J gene lost 0 bases, with 9 bases spanning the gap. CDR3 size: 14 residues. The CDR3 sequence is CASSSTPYQETQYF. CDR3 sequence (DNA): TGTGCCAGCAGCTCTACACCGTACCAAGAGACCCAGTACTTC.

This clone appeared a few times. The chain links TRBV5-1 to TRBJ2-3; 9 nucleotides align to TRBD2. CDR1 is SGHRS and CDR2 is YFSETQ in the germline V gene. J lost 2 bases, V lost 3 bases, and 4 bases had no gene match. This CDR3 has 15 residues. Written as DNA, the CDR3 is TGCGCCAGCAGCTCGGGACTAGCTCCCACAGATACGCAGTATTTT. It yields the protein CASSSGLAPTDTQYF. Looking up the rest from reference TRBV5-1 and TRBJ2-3 gives the full variable domain: KAGVTQTPRYLIKTRGQQVTLSCSPISGHRSVSWYQQTPGQGLQFLFEYFSETQRNKGNFPGRFSGRQFSNSRSEMNVSTLELGDSALYLCASSSGLAPTDTQYFGPGTRLTVL.

This chain uses TRBV7-9 with TRBJ2-1; the match to TRBD1 covers 9 bases. V lost 5 bases and J lost 2; bases outside the gene matches: 10. The length of the CDR3 is 17 residues. The V gene's germline CDR1 is SEHNR and CDR2 FQNEAQ (reference sequence). DNA of the CDR3: TGTGCCAGCAGCAGGGACAGGGCACGATCTACCTACAATGAGCAGTTCTTC. It specifies CASSRDRARSTYNEQFF.

V gene TRBV4-3 combines with J gene TRBJ2-7, with D perhaps TRBD1 (5 bases). Trimming took 1 base from V and 2 from J, leaving 9 bases between them. Germline CDR1 and CDR2: LGHNA and YSLEER. The CDR3 has 14 residues. CDR3 coding DNA: TGCGCCAGCAGCCAAGCGGCAGGGACCTACGAGCAGTACTTC. Amino acid sequence: CASSQAAGTYEQYF.

This chain links TRBV18 with TRBJ1-5; 8 bases fit TRBD1. The V gene end was trimmed by 6 bases and the J gene end by 5 bases; junction bases not matched to a gene: 9. From germline, CDR1 is KGHSH and CDR2 LQKENI. This CDR3 has 15 amino acids. CDR3 coding DNA: TGTGCCAGCTCGACCGGACAGGGAGCAGATCAGCCCCAGCATTTT. It translates to CASSTGQGADQPQHF.

The genes are TRBV5-1 and TRBJ2-2; no clear D. CDR1 and CDR2 from the germline V gene are SGHRS and YFSETQ. This CDR3 is built from 15 residues. V dropped 2 bases and J dropped 2 bases, with 10 bases sitting between them. CDR3 DNA: TGCGCCAGCAGCTTAATCCCGGATAACACCGGGGAGCTGTTTTTT. Encoded protein: CASSLIPDNTGELFF.

The chain joins TRBV25-1 to TRBJ2-7, with D maybe TRBD2 (5 bases). Germline V CDR1 and CDR2: MGHDK, SYGVNS. Trimming shortened V by 5 bases and J by 5 bases, and 16 bases separated the two germline ends. This CDR3 is 14 amino acids long. The CDR3 nucleotides are TGTGCCAGCAGTTCAGAGAGGGCATCTCACGAGCAGTACTTC. Protein product: CASSSERASHEQYF.

The V and J genes are TRBV27 and TRBJ2-5; D is undetermined. The ends were cut back, 0 bases at V and 4 bases at J, with 9 bases in the middle. Germline V gives CDR1 MNHEY, CDR2 SMNVEV (reference sequence). The CDR3 has 14 residues. The CDR3 DNA follows: TGTGCCAGCAGTTTATCTCGAGTGGGAGAGACCCAGTACTTC. Translating it yields CASSLSRVGETQYF.

The chain has TRBV28 and TRBJ1-5; TRBD1 is a possible D gene (6 bases). This CDR3 has 14 residues. V dropped 1 base and J dropped 11 bases, with 15 bases sitting between them. Germline CDR1 is MDHEN and CDR2 is SYDVKM. In nucleotides, the CDR3 is TGTGCCAGCAGTTTATTGGGGGCCCCAAAAGCCCAGCATTTT. Translation gives CASSLLGAPKAQHF.

This chain links TRBV2 with TRBJ2-6; D is unresolved. The CDR3 has 14 residues. Germline assignment: CDR1 SNHLY and CDR2 FYNNEI. The germline V and J ends were trimmed by 2 bases and 2 bases, with 4 bases remaining between them. The CDR3 spells CASSENAGANVLTF. In nucleotides, the CDR3 is TGTGCCAGCAGTGAAAACGCTGGGGCCAACGTCCTGACTTTC.

This clone has more than one count but fewer than ten. The chain joins TRBV6-6 to TRBJ2-7; D gene uncertain. Germline V gene lookup returns CDR1 MNHNY and CDR2 SVGAGI (reference sequence). This CDR3 comprises 11 residues. Deletions cut 9 bases from V and 3 bases from J, with 9 bases between. The CDR3 region has the DNA TGTGCCAGTAGCCAGAGCTACGAGCAGTACTTC. The encoded protein is CASSQSYEQYF.

J is TRBJ2-7 and V is TRBV7-2; D is tentatively TRBD1 or TRBD2 (6 bases each). Germline V CDR1 and CDR2: SGHTA, FQGNSA. This CDR3 is 13 amino acids long. Trimming removed 5 bases at V and 4 bases at J, with 12 bases between. In DNA form, the CDR3 reads TGTGCCAGCAGCCCTGGGGGGCAATACGAGCAGTACTTC. It encodes CASSPGGQYEQYF.

This chain joins TRBV10-2 and TRBJ2-3, with TRBD2 identical over 7 bases. Losses at the gene ends were 5 bases for V and 2 bases for J; bases not matched to a gene: 7. CDR3 length: 15 amino acids. CDR1 and CDR2 (germline): WSHSY, SAAADI. The CDR3 nucleotides are TGCGCCAGCAGTTCGTGGGGGAGGGCCACAGATACGCAGTATTTT. Its translation: CASSSWGRATDTQYF.

The rearrangement uses TRBV18 and TRBJ2-7; TRBD2 aligns across 13 bases. CDR1 KGHSH and CDR2 LQKENI come from the germline V gene. Trimming removed 2 bases from V and 3 bases from J; junction bases left unmatched: 4. This CDR3 has 16 amino acids. The CDR3 coding sequence is TGTGCCAGCTCACCATCCGGGACTAGCGGGATCTACGAGCAGTACTTC. This sequence encodes CASSPSGTSGIYEQYF.